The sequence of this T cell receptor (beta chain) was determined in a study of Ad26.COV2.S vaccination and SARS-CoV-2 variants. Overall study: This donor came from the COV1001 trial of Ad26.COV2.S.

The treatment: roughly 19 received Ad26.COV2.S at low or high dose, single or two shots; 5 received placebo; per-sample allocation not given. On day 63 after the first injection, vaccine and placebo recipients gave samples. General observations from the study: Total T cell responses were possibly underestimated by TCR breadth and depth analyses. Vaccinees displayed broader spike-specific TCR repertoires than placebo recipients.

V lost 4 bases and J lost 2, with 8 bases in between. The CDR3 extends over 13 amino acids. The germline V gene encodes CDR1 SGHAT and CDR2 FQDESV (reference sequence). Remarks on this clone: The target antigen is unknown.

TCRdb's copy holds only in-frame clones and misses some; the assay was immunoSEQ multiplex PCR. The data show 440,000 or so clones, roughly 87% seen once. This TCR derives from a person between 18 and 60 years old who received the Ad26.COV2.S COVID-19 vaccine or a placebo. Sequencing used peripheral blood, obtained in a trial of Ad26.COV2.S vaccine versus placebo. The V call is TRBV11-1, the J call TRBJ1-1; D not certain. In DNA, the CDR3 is TGTGCCAGCAGCTCCCGGGGAAACACTGAAGCTTTCTTT. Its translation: CASSSRGNTEAFF.